The sequence of this TCR beta chain was determined in a study of regulatory T cells in long-lasting Graves disease. Study context: To qualify as persistent, Graves' disease required over 5 years of antithyroid drugs with positive TSH receptor antibodies.

This clonotype was seen repeatedly, ten times or more. Antigen: not known. Through Arm-PCR of CDR3 regions and iRepertoire HTBI primers, TCR beta libraries were built. TCRdb fed the multiplex PCR reads into MiXCR, producing one record per CDR3 protein. In the table there are a few hundred thousand distinct CDR3 sequences, about 20% of which are singletons. The length of the CDR3 is 12 residues. V was pared by 6 bases and J by 8 bases, with 2 bases of the junction left unmatched. Germline CDR1 reads DFQATT; CDR2 reads SNEGSKA (reference sequence). Study-wide results and limits: Reduced TCR diversity was observed in persistent Graves' patients versus newly diagnosed patients. Under persistent disease, TRBV28, TRBJ1-2 and TRBJ2-5 were used preferentially.

Time point defined: persistent/refractory GD, antithyroid drugs over 5 years with positive TRAb. Following extraction of RNA from PBMCs, that RNA was used to make the TCR library. The gene calls are TRBV20-1 and TRBJ1-6, with TRBD1 matching over 9 bases. Material: peripheral blood mononuclear cells (PBMCs), obtained when the disease was refractory, from a patient treated with antithyroid drugs. This TCR was sampled from a female donor with Graves disease. CDR3: CSAWTGDSPLHF. The CDR3, as DNA: TGCAGTGCATGGACAGGGGATTCACCCCTCCACTTT.